The rows below give T cell receptor beta chains drawn from one sample of a study of radiation and T cells in renal cell carcinoma. Here immunoSEQ multiplex PCR was the method, and the copy in TCRdb shows in-frame clones only, minus some. This table holds tens of thousands of clones, 82% found once. Source: blood, taken from a patient whose treatment included radiotherapy and nephrectomy. These receptors were taken from a man between 60 and 75 years old with renal cell carcinoma. Each CDR3 is given with its conserved first and last residue. The order of the fields is CDR3 length, V gene, J gene, D gene, clone size, CDR3 protein, CDR3 DNA. A D gene is named only where the DNA matches it firmly. Part of the rows lack a size; the others show once, few, many or a class for expanded clones.

cdr3_length: 16; v_call: TRBV14; j_call: TRBJ2-5; d_call: .; clone_size: .; cdr3_aa: CASSQGFRGFQETQYF; cdr3_nt: TGTGCCAGCAGCCAAGGGTTCCGGGGGTTCCAAGAGACCCAGTACTTC
cdr3_length: 14; v_call: TRBV27; j_call: TRBJ1-2; d_call: TRBD1; clone_size: .; cdr3_aa: CASSHGQGAVGYTF; cdr3_nt: TGTGCCAGCAGCCACGGACAGGGGGCGGTTGGCTACACCTTC
cdr3_length: 14; v_call: TRBV19; j_call: TRBJ2-7; d_call: TRBD1; clone_size: medium-sized; cdr3_aa: CATQPGTGPYEQYF; cdr3_nt: TGTGCCACCCAACCCGGGACAGGTCCCTACGAGCAGTACTTC
cdr3_length: 12; v_call: TRBV7-6; j_call: TRBJ2-3; d_call: .; clone_size: .; cdr3_aa: CASSYSPDTQYF; cdr3_nt: TGTGCCAGCAGCTACTCCCCAGATACGCAGTATTTT
cdr3_length: 15; v_call: TRBV5-6; j_call: TRBJ2-7; d_call: TRBD1; clone_size: .; cdr3_aa: CASSFAGQGDYEQYF; cdr3_nt: TGTGCCAGCAGCTTCGCCGGACAGGGGGATTACGAGCAGTACTTC
cdr3_length: 15; v_call: TRBV18; j_call: TRBJ2-7; d_call: .; clone_size: .; cdr3_aa: CASSPRGDSSLEQYF; cdr3_nt: TGTGCCAGCTCACCACGGGGGGACAGTAGCCTCGAGCAGTACTTC
cdr3_length: 15; v_call: TRBV18; j_call: TRBJ2-5; d_call: .; clone_size: .; cdr3_aa: CASSSSHRGGETQYF; cdr3_nt: TGTGCCAGCTCCTCCTCTCACAGGGGAGGGGAGACCCAGTACTTC
cdr3_length: 11; v_call: TRBV19; j_call: TRBJ1-2; d_call: .; clone_size: .; cdr3_aa: CASNVEYGYTF; cdr3_nt: TGTGCCAGTAACGTAGAATATGGCTACACCTTC
cdr3_length: 16; v_call: TRBV2; j_call: TRBJ2-3; d_call: .; clone_size: .; cdr3_aa: CASIPDGSPSTDTQYF; cdr3_nt: TGTGCCAGCATTCCCGACGGATCACCTAGCACAGATACGCAGTATTTT
cdr3_length: 15; v_call: TRBV29-1; j_call: TRBJ2-4; d_call: TRBD1; clone_size: .; cdr3_aa: CSVEGGTGGPNIQYF; cdr3_nt: TGCAGCGTTGAAGGCGGGACAGGGGGACCAAACATTCAGTACTTC
cdr3_length: 15; v_call: TRBV9; j_call: TRBJ2-1; d_call: .; clone_size: .; cdr3_aa: CASSVRGSSYNEQFF; cdr3_nt: TGTGCCAGCAGCGTACGGGGGAGCTCCTACAATGAGCAGTTCTTC
cdr3_length: 14; v_call: TRBV19; j_call: TRBJ2-7; d_call: TRBD1; clone_size: .; cdr3_aa: CASSQGAQGGEQYF; cdr3_nt: TGTGCCAGTAGCCAGGGGGCGCAGGGTGGAGAGCAGTACTTC
cdr3_length: 18; v_call: TRBV7-6; j_call: TRBJ2-3; d_call: TRBD2; clone_size: .; cdr3_aa: CASSLVSSGSFATDTQYF; cdr3_nt: TGTGCCAGCAGCTTAGTCTCAAGCGGGAGTTTCGCCACAGATACGCAGTATTTT
cdr3_length: 15; v_call: TRBV6-1; j_call: TRBJ1-3; d_call: .; clone_size: .; cdr3_aa: CASSEQEFPGNTIYF; cdr3_nt: TGTGCCAGCAGTGAACAGGAGTTCCCTGGAAACACCATATATTTT
cdr3_length: 13; v_call: TRBV10-3; j_call: TRBJ1-2; d_call: .; clone_size: .; cdr3_aa: CAISDRGSYGYTF; cdr3_nt: TGTGCCATCAGTGATCGGGGGAGCTATGGCTACACCTTC
cdr3_length: 15; v_call: TRBV6-5; j_call: TRBJ2-3; d_call: TRBD1; clone_size: few; cdr3_aa: CASSPPGTGTDTQYF; cdr3_nt: TGTGCCAGCAGTCCGCCGGGGACAGGGACAGATACGCAGTATTTT
cdr3_length: 16; v_call: TRBV11-2; j_call: TRBJ1-1; d_call: .; clone_size: few; cdr3_aa: CASSLEAGDGNTEAFF; cdr3_nt: TGTGCCAGCAGCTTAGAGGCAGGGGACGGGAACACTGAAGCTTTCTTT
cdr3_length: 14; v_call: TRBV6-5; j_call: TRBJ2-5; d_call: .; clone_size: .; cdr3_aa: CASRGRVGQETQYF; cdr3_nt: TGTGCCAGCAGGGGGCGGGTAGGACAAGAGACCCAGTACTTC
cdr3_length: 14; v_call: TRBV28; j_call: TRBJ2-3; d_call: TRBD1; clone_size: .; cdr3_aa: CASRRWTGADTQYF; cdr3_nt: TGTGCCAGCAGGAGATGGACAGGTGCGGATACGCAGTATTTT
cdr3_length: 15; v_call: TRBV27; j_call: TRBJ2-7; d_call: TRBD1; clone_size: .; cdr3_aa: CASTAYQGDSYEQYF; cdr3_nt: TGTGCCAGCACCGCCTACCAGGGGGATTCCTACGAGCAGTACTTC
cdr3_length: 15; v_call: TRBV29-1; j_call: TRBJ2-1; d_call: TRBD1; clone_size: .; cdr3_aa: CSVEEPGGSYNEQFF; cdr3_nt: TGCAGCGTTGAAGAACCAGGGGGCTCCTACAATGAGCAGTTCTTC
cdr3_length: 17; v_call: TRBV18; j_call: TRBJ2-7; d_call: TRBD2; clone_size: .; cdr3_aa: CASSRGASGSDISEQYF; cdr3_nt: TGTGCCAGCTCCCGGGGAGCTAGCGGGAGTGATATCAGCGAGCAGTACTTC
cdr3_length: 12; v_call: TRBV5-6; j_call: TRBJ2-7; d_call: .; clone_size: .; cdr3_aa: CASSFQGREQYF; cdr3_nt: TGTGCCAGCAGCTTCCAGGGGCGCGAGCAGTACTTC
cdr3_length: 15; v_call: TRBV6-5; j_call: TRBJ2-1; d_call: .; clone_size: once; cdr3_aa: CASSKDISSYNEQFF; cdr3_nt: TGTGCCAGCAGTAAGGACATAAGCTCCTACAATGAGCAGTTCTTC